The T cell receptor (beta chain) described here comes from a study of cytomegalovirus exposure and HLA in healthy donors. Findings and limits, study-wide: In vitro checks showed that a few CMV-associated chains really do target CMV antigens. Investigators reported over 150 TCR beta chains as tied to cytomegalovirus.

V gave up 1 base and J gave up 2 bases, with 4 bases separating them. Germline V CDR1 and CDR2: SGHNT, YYREEE (reference sequence). The CDR3 runs 13 residues. Note on this clone: Its antigen is undetermined.

Generated by immunoSEQ multiplex PCR, the TCRdb table keeps only in-frame clones and is missing some. The sample has tens of thousands of clones, around 94% seen once. The sequenced sample consisted of PBMCs. The receptor comes from a man aged 18 to 29 in good health and CMV-seropositive. The V call is TRBV5-4, the J call TRBJ2-1; D gene unclear. In DNA, the CDR3 is TGTGCCAGCAGCTTGAGCACCTACAATGAGCAGTTCTTC. Residues: CASSLSTYNEQFF.